Following are 10 T cell receptor beta chains from one sample sequenced in a study of T-cell memory formation after mild COVID-19. TCRdb itself ran the 5' RACE reads through MiXCR, one entry per CDR3 protein. The sample has about 390,000 distinct CDR3 sequences, 15% to 20% seen once. Sequencing used PBMCs or a T cell subset sorted from them (not recorded which). All receptors come from a man in his late teens or twenties who had mild COVID-19 (a few samples of this study predate the infection). Cell type and time point are not known.

V is TRBV27 and J is TRBJ2-7; TRBD1 aligns across 8 bases. The CDR3 totals 15 residues. Trimming cost V 5 bases and J 0 bases; bases outside gene matches: 6. CDR1 and CDR2 from the germline V gene are MNHEY and SMNVEV (reference sequence). This chain's CDR3 is CASSPRTGPSYEQYF. CDR3 sequence (DNA): TGTGCCAGCAGTCCTCGGACAGGGCCCTCCTACGAGCAGTACTTC.

This clonotype was counted a few times. The chain uses TRBV12-3 or TRBV12-4 and TRBJ2-2, with D unresolved. V lost 5 bases and J 3 bases, leaving 19 bases between the germline ends. CDR3 length: 17 amino acids. This CDR3 is CASSPPRLTRDTGELFF. CDR3 DNA: TGTGCCAGCAGTCCCCCTCGTCTGACCCGTGACACCGGGGAGCTGTTTTTT.

J is TRBJ1-4 and V is TRBV7-2; TRBD1 is a possible D gene (5 bases). This CDR3 is 16 amino acids long. V was shortened by 3 bases and J by 3 bases, with 14 bases between the two germline ends. Germline lookup yields CDR1 SGHTA and CDR2 FQGNSA. DNA of the CDR3: TGTGCCAGCAGCTTGGGGGGACCCGGCGCTAATGAAAAACTGTTTTTT. This sequence encodes CASSLGGPGANEKLFF.

This clonotype was counted a few times. V gene TRBV11-1 combines with J gene TRBJ2-3; 7 positions match TRBD2. V lost 4 bases, J lost 2 bases, and 15 bases stayed unmatched. The CDR3 contains 18 residues. In germline, CDR1 is SGHAT, CDR2 FQDESV (reference sequence). CDR3 sequence (DNA): TGTGCCAGCAGCTCGAACGAATCATTCGGGGGGATCACAGATACGCAGTATTTT. As protein: CASSSNESFGGITDTQYF.

This clonotype was recorded a few times. The genes are TRBV20-1 and TRBJ2-1; D not resolved. V gave up 1 base and J gave up 5 bases, with 6 bases separating them. Germline assignment: CDR1 DFQATT and CDR2 SNEGSKA (reference sequence). This CDR3 is 12 amino acids long. CDR3 nucleotide sequence: TGCAGTGCTAGAGGGAAAAACAATGAGCAGTTCTTC. Translation: CSARGKNNEQFF.

This rearrangement joins TRBV11-1 to TRBJ2-7; D is possibly TRBD1 or TRBD2 (6 bases each). The CDR3 covers 13 residues. Trimming removed 4 bases at V and 7 bases at J, with 14 bases between. Germline loops: CDR1 SGHAT, CDR2 FQDESV (reference sequence). CDR3 DNA sequence: TGTGCCAGCAGCTCCGGGGGCTCTTGGGAGCAGTACTTC. Protein: CASSSGGSWEQYF. Full variable domain (remainder filled in from reference TRBV11-1 and TRBJ2-7): EAEVAQSPRYKITEKSQAVAFWCDPISGHATLYWYRQILGQGPELLVQFQDESVVDDSQLPKDRFSAERLKGVDSTLKIQPAELGDSAMYLCASSSGGSWEQYFGPGTRLTVT.

This clonotype was observed a handful of times. The V gene is TRBV5-1, the J gene TRBJ2-1; 7 bases agree with TRBD1. This CDR3 has 16 amino acids. The germline V gene has CDR1 SGHRS and CDR2 YFSETQ. V was pared by 6 bases and J by 0 bases, with 9 bases of the junction left unmatched. The CDR3 region has the DNA TGCGCCAGCACCCTTGACAGGGCGAGCTCCTACAATGAGCAGTTCTTC. It specifies CASTLDRASSYNEQFF.

This clonotype was picked up a small number of times. The V call is TRBV12-3 or TRBV12-4, the J call TRBJ2-3; possibly TRBD1 or TRBD2 for D (6 bases each). Trimming removed 6 bases at V and 6 bases at J, with 16 bases between. The CDR3 has 14 amino acids. The CDR3 here is CASSTDGGYDTQYF. CDR3 in DNA: TGTGCCAGCAGCACCGACGGGGGCTATGATACGCAGTATTTT.

This chain connects TRBV25-1 to TRBJ2-1, with TRBD2 matching over 14 bases. V shed 4 bases, J shed 13 bases, and the junction held 6 bases outside the gene matches. CDR3 length: 14 residues. Per the germline V gene, CDR1 is MGHDK and CDR2 is SYGVNS. The CDR3, as DNA: TGTGCCAGCAGTGGGACTAGCGGGGGGCCCGGTCAGTTCTTC. This codes for CASSGTSGGPGQFF. The full variable domain, rest sourced from reference TRBV25-1 and TRBJ2-1, is EADIYQTPRYLVIGTGKKITLECSQTMGHDKMYWYQQDPGMELHLIHYSYGVNSTEKGDLSSESTVSRIRTEHFPLTLESARPSHTSQYLCASSGTSGGPGQFFGPGTRLTVL.

The sample holds a few counts of this clonotype. CDR3 protein: CASGLVPRGVGDTGELFF. The CDR3 DNA follows: TGTGCTAGTGGTTTGGTACCTCGGGGAGTGGGAGACACCGGGGAGCTGTTTTTT. The chain combines TRBV12-5 with TRBJ2-2; D possibly corresponds to TRBD2 (5 bases). This CDR3 is built from 18 residues. V was trimmed by 0 bases and J by 3 bases, leaving 17 bases between them. The germline gives CDR1 LGHNT, CDR2 FRNRAP. Complete variable domain (other parts from reference TRBV12-5 and TRBJ2-2): DARVTQTPRHKVTEMGQEVTMRCQPILGHNTVFWYRQTMMQGLELLAYFRNRAPLDDSGMPKDRFSAEMPDATLATLKIQPSEPRDSAVYFCASGLVPRGVGDTGELFFGEGSRLTVL.